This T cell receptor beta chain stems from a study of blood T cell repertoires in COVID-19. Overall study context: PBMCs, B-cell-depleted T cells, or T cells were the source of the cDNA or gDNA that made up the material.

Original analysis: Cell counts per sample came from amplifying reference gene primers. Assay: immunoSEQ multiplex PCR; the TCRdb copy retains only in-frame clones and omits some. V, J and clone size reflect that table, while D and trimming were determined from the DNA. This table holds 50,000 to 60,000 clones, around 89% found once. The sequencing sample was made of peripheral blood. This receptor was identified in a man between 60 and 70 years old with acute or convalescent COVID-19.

The CDR3 loop is CASSVGYSSYEQYF. CDR3 DNA: TGTGCCAGCAGCGTAGGATACAGCTCCTACGAGCAGTACTTC. V is TRBV9 and J is TRBJ2-7, with unresolved D. V dropped 0 bases and J dropped 0 bases, with 7 bases sitting between them. The V gene's germline CDR1 is SGDLS and CDR2 YYNGEE. The CDR3 sequence is 14 residues long.